These 15 T cell receptor beta chains share one sample of origin, sequenced in a study of T-cell memory formation after mild COVID-19. TCRdb reprocessed the 5' RACE reads with MiXCR, giving one entry per CDR3 protein. In the table there are around 450,000 distinct CDR3 sequences, more than 20% of which are singletons. The sequencing sample was made of PBMCs or a T cell subset sorted from them (not recorded which). These receptors were obtained from an adult woman who had mild COVID-19 (a few samples of this study predate the infection). Cell type and time point are not known.

The CDR3 spells CASSLDGSGTYEQYF. The CDR3 nucleotides are TGTGCCAGCAGCTTGGATGGTAGCGGCACCTACGAGCAGTACTTC. The gene calls are TRBV5-4 and TRBJ2-7; maybe TRBD2 (6 bases). V was clipped by 0 bases and J by 2 bases, with 12 bases between them. This CDR3 region has 15 residues. Germline values: CDR1 SGHNT, CDR2 YYREEE (reference sequence).

The rearrangement links TRBV9 to TRBJ2-5, with 7 bases matching TRBD2. V lost 3 bases to trimming and J lost 10 bases; unmatched junction nucleotides: 3. This CDR3 is built from 11 residues. CDR1 is SGDLS, CDR2 YYNGEE, per germline. CDR3 residues: CASSGGTIQYF. DNA of the CDR3: TGTGCCAGCAGCGGAGGGACTATCCAGTACTTC.

The chain links TRBV20-1 to TRBJ1-1; 8 bases align to TRBD1. There are 15 residues in the CDR3. CDR1 is DFQATT, CDR2 SNEGSKA, per germline (reference sequence). V gave up 6 bases and J gave up 0 bases; unmatched junction bases: 9. The CDR3 spells CSAANRGALNTEAFF. The CDR3 coding sequence is TGCAGTGCCGCGAACAGGGGGGCCTTGAACACTGAAGCTTTCTTT.

This chain connects TRBV12-3 or TRBV12-4 to TRBJ2-1; 8 bases are a match to TRBD2. The ends lost 1 base at V and 4 bases at J; junction bases unmatched: 3. The CDR3 has 15 residues. The CDR3, as DNA: TGTGCCAGCAGTTTAGAGACTAGCGAGTACAATGAGCAGTTCTTC. Translating it yields CASSLETSEYNEQFF.

This chain links TRBV6-7 with TRBJ1-1; 7 nucleotides align to TRBD1. TRBV6-7 is an open reading frame, and its role is uncertain. The CDR3 covers 14 residues. J gave up 2 bases and V 8 bases, and 8 bases lay outside the gene matches. The DNA of the CDR3 is TGTGCCAGCGCAACCGGGACAGAAAACACTGAAGCTTTCTTT. This gives the protein CASATGTENTEAFF.

The chain carries TRBV24-1 and TRBJ1-1; weak D call: TRBD1 (5 bases). Germline assignment: CDR1 KGHDR and CDR2 SFDVKD. V shed 3 bases and J shed 4 bases, with 14 bases lying between them. The CDR3 length is 15 residues. This chain's CDR3 is CATSDTSGGGTEAFF. The CDR3 nucleotides read TGTGCCACCAGTGATACAAGTGGGGGGGGCACTGAAGCTTTCTTT.

V and J are TRBV3-1 and TRBJ2-3; D gene uncertain. Trimming shortened V by 4 bases and J by 1 base, and 9 bases separated the two germline ends. There are 14 residues in the CDR3. CDR1 LGHDT and CDR2 YNNKEL come from the germline V gene (reference sequence). CDR3 DNA sequence: TGTGCCAGCAGCCTAAGGGTGGGCACAGATACGCAGTATTTT. Amino acids: CASSLRVGTDTQYF.

This clonotype was seen a handful of times. The rearrangement uses TRBV24-1 and TRBJ2-2; D call uncertain. The CDR3 consists of 16 residues. The V end lost 0 bases, the J end lost 2 bases, and 9 bases lay between the germline ends. The germline CDR1 and CDR2 sequences are KGHDR and SFDVKD. The CDR3: CATSDLSAANTGELFF. Written as DNA, the CDR3 is TGTGCCACCAGTGATTTGTCCGCAGCCAACACCGGGGAGCTGTTTTTT.

This chain joins TRBV12-3 or TRBV12-4 and TRBJ1-1, with TRBD1 as a possible D gene (6 bases). This CDR3 is 15 amino acids long. V lost 5 bases to trimming and J lost 2 bases, with 15 bases between them. Here the CDR3 DNA reads TGTGCCAGCAGTCCCCGGACAGCGCGTAACACTGAAGCTTTCTTT. Its translation is CASSPRTARNTEAFF.

The table lists this clonotype with many counts. The chain recombines TRBV20-1 with TRBJ1-5; D is unresolved. V was pared by 3 bases and J by 3 bases, with 15 bases between. The CDR3 has 15 residues. Germline V gene sequence: CDR1 DFQATT, CDR2 SNEGSKA (reference sequence). The CDR3 nucleotides read TGCAGTGCTAGGGCTTCGGGGAATCCCAATCAGCCCCAGCATTTT. It yields the protein CSARASGNPNQPQHF.

The chain recombines TRBV5-1 with TRBJ1-2; D call uncertain. The length of the CDR3 is 15 residues. V shed 1 base and J shed 2 bases, with 12 bases lying between them. From germline, CDR1 is SGHRS and CDR2 YFSETQ. The CDR3 DNA is TGCGCCAGCAGCTTGAATCCGGGATTGAACTATGGCTACACCTTC. Translated, it gives CASSLNPGLNYGYTF. Variable domain in full (rest from reference TRBV5-1 and TRBJ1-2): KAGVTQTPRYLIKTRGQQVTLSCSPISGHRSVSWYQQTPGQGLQFLFEYFSETQRNKGNFPGRFSGRQFSNSRSEMNVSTLELGDSALYLCASSLNPGLNYGYTFGSGTRLTVV.

The chain combines TRBV21-1 with TRBJ1-6. TRBV21-1 is a pseudogene segment. There are 12 residues in the CDR3. CDR3 bases: TGTGCCAGCAGCAAATTGTATTCACCCCTCCACTTT. Residues: CASSKLYSPLHF.

In its sample, this clonotype was seen a few times. The V gene is TRBV7-2, the J gene TRBJ2-5; 9 nucleotides align to TRBD2. In germline, CDR1 is SGHTA, CDR2 FQGNSA. Germline trimming cut 2 bases from V and 4 bases from J; bases unmatched to any gene: 5. CDR3 size: 15 residues. The CDR3 DNA reads as TGTGCCAGCAGCTTAAATGCGGGAGGGCCAGAGACCCAGTACTTC. Translated, it gives CASSLNAGGPETQYF.

This chain links TRBV7-6 with TRBJ2-7; D is uncertain. Germline CDR1 and CDR2: SGHVS and FNYEAQ. This CDR3 region has 14 residues. Trimming removed 3 bases at V and 6 bases at J, with 15 bases between. The CDR3 sequence: CASSFSEEYGEQYF. The CDR3 nucleotides are TGTGCCAGCAGCTTCTCCGAAGAGTACGGCGAGCAGTACTTC.

Concerning this clonotype: This clone may be a read error of a much larger clone one base away. The chain couples TRBV28 to TRBJ1-2; the D gene is possibly TRBD1 (5 bases). V was trimmed by 10 bases and J by 2 bases, leaving 14 bases between them. This CDR3 contains 13 residues. CDR1 and CDR2 from the germline V gene are MDHEN and SYDVKM. The DNA of the CDR3 is TGTGCCATCAGGGCGGGGGGGAACTATGGCTACACCTTC. It codes for CAIRAGGNYGYTF.